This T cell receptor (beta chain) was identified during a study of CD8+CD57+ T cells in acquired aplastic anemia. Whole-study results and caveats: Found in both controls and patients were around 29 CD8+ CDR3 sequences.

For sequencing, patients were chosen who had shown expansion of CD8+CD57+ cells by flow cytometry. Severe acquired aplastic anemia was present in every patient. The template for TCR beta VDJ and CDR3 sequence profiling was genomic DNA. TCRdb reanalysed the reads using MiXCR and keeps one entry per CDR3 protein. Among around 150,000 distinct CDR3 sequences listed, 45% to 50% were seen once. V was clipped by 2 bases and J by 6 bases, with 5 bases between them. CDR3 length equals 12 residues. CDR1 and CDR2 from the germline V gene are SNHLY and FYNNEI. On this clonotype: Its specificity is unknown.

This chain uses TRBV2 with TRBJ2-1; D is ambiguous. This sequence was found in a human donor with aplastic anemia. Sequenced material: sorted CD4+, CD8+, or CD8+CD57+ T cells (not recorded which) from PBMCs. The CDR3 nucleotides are TGTGCCAGCAGTGAACGGGTCAATGAGCAGTTCTTC. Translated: CASSERVNEQFF.